This TCR beta chain was recorded in a study of beta chain features in type 1 diabetes. Study conclusions and caveats: Insertions at VDJ junctions were less frequent in type 1 diabetes patients. These patients also deleted more nucleotides at the same junctions.

Concerning this clone: Its antigen is unknown.

The V end was cut by 5 bases, the J end by 2 bases, with 12 bases between. In germline, CDR1 is SGHAT, CDR2 FQNNGV. The CDR3 contains 14 residues. Reverse transcription of all isolated RNA meant that expressed TCRB transcripts were sequenced. Sequencing used immunoSEQ multiplex PCR; TCRdb keeps in-frame clones, though not all of them. The data contain around 300,000 clones, 8% of them singletons. The rearrangement links TRBV11-2 to TRBJ1-1; no firm D call. This sequence was found in a woman in her late teens or twenties in good health. Material: central memory CD4+ T cells from blood. The chain's CDR3 is CASSPPRQNTEAFF. CDR3 DNA: TGTGCCAGCAGCCCCCCCAGGCAAAACACTGAAGCTTTCTTT.